One sample yielded the 28 T cell receptor beta chains listed below, sequenced in a study of blood T cell repertoires in COVID-19 (dated by TCRdb to about 2020). Receptor amplification or capture employed the immunoSEQ multiplex PCR assay. TCRdb provides this immuneACCESS table in a form limited to in-frame rearrangements. Some clones are lacking; in checked studies, under half of them reflect an unresolved V gene, and why the rest are absent is not known. Counted in this sample were roughly 150,000 clones; approximately 91% of them appeared once. Together, the top ten hold roughly 5% of the sample. The sequencing sample was made of peripheral blood. The receptors stem from a man between 18 and 35 years old with COVID-19, enrolled during active disease.

The chain carries TRBV19 and TRBJ1-1; TRBD1 matches at 9 bases. The junction had 12 bases not matched to a gene; V was cut back by 2 bases and J by 11 bases. Germline CDR1 reads LNHDA; CDR2 reads SQIVND (reference sequence). The CDR3 length is 15 residues. The CDR3 here is CASSIRFVIGTGAFF. CDR3 nucleotides: TGTGCCAGTAGTATACGGTTTGTAATTGGGACAGGGGCTTTCTTT. Full variable domain (rest looked up from reference TRBV19 and TRBJ1-1): DGGITQSPKYLFRKEGQNVTLSCEQNLNHDAMYWYRQDPGQGLRLIYYSQIVNDFQKGDIAEGYSVSREKKESFPLTVTSAQKNPTAFYLCASSIRFVIGTGAFFGQGTRLTVV.

The gene calls are TRBV4-1 and TRBJ2-1; 10 nucleotides match TRBD2. V dropped 3 bases and J dropped 3; count of bases not matched to a gene: 5. The germline V gene has CDR1 MGHRA and CDR2 YSYEKL. The CDR3 spans 16 residues. CDR3 sequence reads: CASSQERLAGYNEQFF. CDR3 sequence (DNA): TGCGCCAGCAGCCAGGAAAGACTAGCGGGCTACAATGAGCAGTTCTTC.

The chain recombines TRBV5-6 with TRBJ1-5; possible D gene TRBD1, 5 bases. The CDR3 has 14 residues. Germline values: CDR1 SGHDT, CDR2 YYEEEE. Trimming removed 2 bases at V and 4 bases at J, with 10 bases between. The CDR3 DNA sequence: TGTGCCAGCAGCTTTCAGGGAACTAATCAGCCCCAGCATTTT. Translated, it gives CASSFQGTNQPQHF.

DNA of the CDR3: TGTGCCAGCTCCCATGGACAGGGGGGCAGGGATGAAAAACTGTTTTTT. It translates to CASSHGQGGRDEKLFF. V usage is TRBV18 and J usage is TRBJ1-4; 10 bases agree with TRBD1. The CDR3 is 16 amino acids. The germline V gene encodes CDR1 KGHSH and CDR2 LQKENI. V gave up 6 bases and J gave up 6 bases; unmatched junction bases: 10.

The rearrangement links TRBV3-1 (or the pseudogene TRBV3-2) to TRBJ1-1; 7 bases are shared with TRBD1. This CDR3 is 14 amino acids long. V lost 4 bases and J lost 3; bases outside the gene matches: 5. Germline CDR1 LGHDT, CDR2 YNNKEL (reference sequence). The CDR3 spells CASSRVTGDTEAFF. CDR3 nucleotide sequence: TGTGCCAGCAGCCGAGTCACAGGGGACACTGAAGCTTTCTTT.

The chain links TRBV7-9 to TRBJ1-1, with D possibly TRBD1 on 5 matching bases. Germline CDR1 and CDR2: SEHNR and FQNEAQ (reference sequence). Trimming stripped 1 base from V and 0 bases from J, with 12 bases between. The CDR3 length is 16 residues. The CDR3 loop is CASSLGGLGMNTEAFF. The CDR3 DNA sequence: TGTGCCAGCAGCTTAGGGGGCCTGGGGATGAACACTGAAGCTTTCTTT.

The rearrangement joins TRBV24-1 to TRBJ2-7; no clear D gene. Deletions cut 3 bases from V and 0 bases from J, with 5 bases between. The CDR3 is 13 residues long. Germline-derived CDR1 and CDR2 are KGHDR and SFDVKD. The CDR3 DNA reads as TGTGCCACCAGTGATGCGAACTCCTACGAGCAGTACTTC. This translates into CATSDANSYEQYF.

The chain employs TRBV29-1 and TRBJ2-3; 11 bases are a match to TRBD2. The CDR3 totals 13 residues. V gave up 7 bases and J gave up 4 bases; unmatched junction bases: 4. Germline V gives CDR1 SQVTM, CDR2 ANQGSEA. CDR3 loop: CSGDSGGADTQYF. For the CDR3, the DNA is TGCAGCGGTGATAGCGGGGGGGCAGATACGCAGTATTTT.

The V call is TRBV5-6, the J call TRBJ2-5; TRBD1 agrees at 10 bases. The J segment lost 1 base and the V segment lost 5 bases, leaving 8 bases of the junction unmatched. The CDR3 covers 16 residues. CDR1 is SGHDT and CDR2 is YYEEEE in the germline V gene. For the CDR3, the DNA is TGTGCCAGCAGGGATTCCGGGACAGGGGTCCAAGAGACCCAGTACTTC. Translated, it gives CASRDSGTGVQETQYF. Variable domain in full (rest from reference TRBV5-6 and TRBJ2-5): DAGVTQSPTHLIKTRGQQVTLRCSPKSGHDTVSWYQQALGQGPQFIFQYYEEEERQRGNFPDRFSGHQFPNYSSELNVNALLLGDSALYLCASRDSGTGVQETQYFGPGTRLLVL.

This chain joins TRBV23-1 and TRBJ2-3; the match to TRBD2 covers 8 bases. TRBV23-1 is an open reading frame whose function is uncertain. The CDR3 covers 19 residues. Trimming at V came to 0 bases and at J to 4 bases, leaving 15 bases not matched to a gene. Written as DNA, the CDR3 is TGCGCCAGCAGTCAATCGACTTTCCGCGGACTAGCTGCGGCAGATACGCAGTATTTT. Translated: CASSQSTFRGLAAADTQYF.

This clone was observed a handful of times. V is TRBV28 and J is TRBJ1-5; possible D gene TRBD1, 6 bases. The length of the CDR3 is 14 residues. Germline CDR1 MDHEN, CDR2 SYDVKM. Deletions cut 6 bases from V and 6 bases from J, with 15 bases between. CDR3 sequence reads: CASSRLRGSQPQHF. CDR3 in DNA: TGTGCCAGCAGCCGCCTCAGGGGTTCTCAGCCCCAGCATTTT.

The chain carries TRBV4-1 and TRBJ1-3; maybe TRBD1 (5 bases). CDR3 length equals 14 residues. Trimming removed 1 base from V and 7 bases from J, with 11 bases in between. In germline, CDR1 is MGHRA, CDR2 YSYEKL. CDR3 sequence reads: CASSQGRVRNTIYF. CDR3 sequence (DNA): TGCGCCAGCAGCCAAGGCAGGGTGAGGAACACCATATATTTT.

The rearrangement links TRBV28 to TRBJ1-2; unclear D gene. The CDR3 is 13 residues long. The V gene lost 5 bases and the J gene lost 4 bases, with 11 bases spanning the gap. The germline V gene encodes CDR1 MDHEN and CDR2 SYDVKM. The CDR3 sequence is CASSPGGSYGYTF. The CDR3 DNA reads TGTGCCAGCAGTCCTGGCGGGTCCTATGGCTACACCTTC.

The chain has TRBV19 and TRBJ1-4; a possible D gene is TRBD1 (5 bases). This CDR3 spans 16 amino acids. Per the germline V gene, CDR1 is LNHDA and CDR2 is SQIVND (reference sequence). The V end lost 6 bases, the J end lost 0 bases, and 14 bases lay between the germline ends. The CDR3 sequence: CASSAGYVATNEKLFF. As DNA, the CDR3 is TGTGCCAGTAGCGCAGGGTACGTTGCAACTAATGAAAAACTGTTTTTT.

The CDR3: CASSLRISGRYNEQFF. CDR3 DNA sequence: TGTGCCAGCAGTTTAAGGATTAGCGGGAGGTACAATGAGCAGTTCTTC. The rearrangement joins TRBV27 to TRBJ2-1; TRBD2 matches at 10 bases. The ends lost 2 bases at V and 4 bases at J; junction bases unmatched: 5. CDR1 and CDR2 (germline): MNHEY, SMNVEV (reference sequence). CDR3 size: 16 residues.

J is TRBJ2-7 and V is TRBV13; 8 positions match TRBD1. Germline CDR1 PRHDT, CDR2 FYEKMQ (reference sequence). V gave up 5 bases and J gave up 3 bases; unmatched junction bases: 6. The CDR3 has 14 residues. CDR3 protein: CASSQRQGRYEQYF. CDR3 DNA: TGTGCCAGCAGCCAACGACAGGGGCGCTACGAGCAGTACTTC.

V gene TRBV6-2 or TRBV6-3 combines with J gene TRBJ1-2; D is undetermined. CDR1 and CDR2 from the germline V gene are MNHEY and SVGEGT. Deletions cut 6 bases from V and 1 base from J, with 6 bases between. CDR3 length: 12 amino acids. Here the CDR3 DNA reads TGTGCCAGCAGCCTACTTAACTATGGCTACACCTTC. It translates to CASSLLNYGYTF.

As regards this clone: Other DNA sequences in the sample encode the same CDR3. This rearrangement joins TRBV18 to TRBJ2-7, with 7 bases matching TRBD1. The CDR3 is made up of 15 amino acids. Germline V CDR1 and CDR2: KGHSH, LQKENI. Germline trimming cut 3 bases from V and 1 base from J; bases unmatched to any gene: 6. CDR3 protein: CASSPSGTASYEQYF. CDR3 nucleotide sequence: TGTGCCAGCTCACCTTCCGGGACAGCGTCCTACGAGCAGTACTTC.

V gene TRBV21-1 combines with J gene TRBJ2-7; no DNA check was done on the table's D call, TRBD2. TRBV21-1 is noted as a pseudogene. The CDR3 length is 16 residues. CDR3 sequence (DNA): TGTGCCAGCAGCAAAGCGCCCGGGGGAGACTCCTACGAGCAGTACTTC. Its translation is CASSKAPGGDSYEQYF.

This clone occurred a few times. The chain employs TRBV5-1 and TRBJ2-1, with 10 bases that match TRBD2. Germline CDR1 and CDR2: SGHRS and YFSETQ. Trimming cost V 4 bases and J 10 bases; bases outside gene matches: 14. The CDR3 spans 16 residues. CDR3 coding DNA: TGCGCCAGCAGCCGCGGGACTAGCGAGCCCGGTAGGGAGCAGTTCTTC. The encoded protein is CASSRGTSEPGREQFF.

About this clone itself: At the DNA level, this CDR3 is encoded by other sequences in the same sample as well. The chain is built from TRBV4-1 and TRBJ1-5; D is possibly TRBD1 (6 bases). CDR1 MGHRA and CDR2 YSYEKL come from the germline V gene. The germline V and J ends were trimmed by 3 bases and 4 bases, with 13 bases remaining between them. This CDR3 has 15 residues. CDR3 sequence (DNA): TGCGCCAGCAGCCAGGCAACAGGGAGTAATCAGCCCCAGCATTTT. Amino acid sequence: CASSQATGSNQPQHF.

This clone appeared once. V gene TRBV5-1 combines with J gene TRBJ2-2; 7 positions match TRBD1. V shed 0 bases, J shed 7 bases, and the junction held 6 bases outside the gene matches. The CDR3 is 15 amino acids. Germline V gene data show CDR1 as SGHRS and CDR2 as YFSETQ. This CDR3 is CASSLATGRGGELFF. As DNA, the CDR3 is TGCGCCAGCAGCTTGGCGACAGGGCGAGGCGGGGAGCTGTTTTTT.

The chain links TRBV6-1 to TRBJ1-3; D ambiguous. Trimming cost V 3 bases and J 5 bases, with 5 bases left between them. Germline lookup yields CDR1 MNHNS and CDR2 SASEGT. This CDR3 is built from 12 residues. The CDR3 region is CASSDRRNTIYF. CDR3 nucleotides: TGTGCCAGCAGTGACAGGAGAAACACCATATATTTT.

The V gene is TRBV21-1, the J gene TRBJ1-3. TRBV21-1 is labeled a pseudogene. CDR3 size: 16 residues. The CDR3 is CASSKETEFAGNTIYF. CDR3 bases: TGTGCCAGCAGCAAAGAAACGGAGTTCGCTGGAAACACCATATATTTT.

This chain joins TRBV19 and TRBJ1-2; 7 bases are shared with TRBD1. The CDR3 runs to 16 residues. The J segment lost 3 bases and the V segment lost 8 bases, leaving 15 bases of the junction unmatched. The germline V gene encodes CDR1 LNHDA and CDR2 SQIVND (reference sequence). This chain's CDR3 is CASSGENQGGYYGYTF. DNA of the CDR3: TGTGCCAGTTCCGGGGAAAATCAAGGGGGCTACTATGGCTACACCTTC.

The V and J genes are TRBV24-1 and TRBJ2-1; D uncertain. Germline V CDR1 and CDR2: KGHDR, SFDVKD. Trimming stripped 5 bases from V and 6 bases from J, with 10 bases between. This CDR3 has 13 amino acids. CDR3 protein: CATSGSTLNEQFF. The CDR3 nucleotides read TGTGCCACCAGTGGTTCTACCCTCAATGAGCAGTTCTTC.

The rearrangement joins TRBV24-1 to TRBJ2-1; D may be TRBD1 (6 bases). CDR1 and CDR2 from the germline V gene are KGHDR and SFDVKD. Trimming left V 1 base short and J 6 bases short, with 18 bases between. This CDR3 is 17 amino acids long. CDR3 coding DNA: TGTGCCACCAGTGATTTACCCCGGGTTTCAGGGGTCAATGAGCAGTTCTTC. It translates to CATSDLPRVSGVNEQFF.

CDR3 loop: CASSLSTGRSYTF. DNA of the CDR3: TGTGCCAGCAGCTTATCAACAGGAAGGAGCTACACCTTC. J is TRBJ1-2 and V is TRBV7-2, with D perhaps matching TRBD1 (5 bases). CDR1 SGHTA and CDR2 FQGNSA come from the germline V gene. Trimming shortened V by 2 bases and J by 9 bases, and 13 bases separated the two germline ends. The CDR3 extends over 13 amino acids. The variable domain in full, with the rest retrieved from reference TRBV7-2 and TRBJ1-2, is GAGVSQSPSNKVTEKGKDVELRCDPISGHTALYWYRQSLGQGLEFLIYFQGNSAPDKSGLPSDRFSAERTGGSVSTLTIQRTQQEDSAVYLCASSLSTGRSYTFGSGTRLTVV.